This TCR beta chain stems from a study of human T cells and chemical hapten exposure. For the study at large: Upper back patch tests used 0.01% DPC, scored after 6 days. Study conclusions and caveats: The number of TCRs above 1 in 1000 frequency did not change after DPC sensitization.

About this clonotype: As yet, its antigen is unknown.

The V end was cut by 2 bases, the J end by 5 bases, with 13 bases between. The CDR3 length is 14 residues. Germline loops: CDR1 ENHRY, CDR2 SYGVKD. Time point specified: patch test 1, 2 weeks after DPC sensitization. Stated treatment: therapeutic diphenylcyclopropenone sensitization with weekly scalp DPC. A single record per CDR3 protein comes from TCRdb applying MiXCR to the RACE reads. The table shows about 120,000 distinct CDR3 sequences, with approximately 15% occurring only once. The input for sequencing was whole blood, taken in connection with sensitization to the hapten diphenylcyclopropenone (DPC). The source of this sequence is a man between 18 and 29 years old with alopecia areata. Some clones in this sample may be carry-over from other donors' samples. The rearrangement links TRBV10-3 to TRBJ2-7; D possibly corresponds to TRBD1 (5 bases). The CDR3 coding sequence is TGTGCCATCAGTGAGAATCAGGGTTCCAACGAGCAGTACTTC. Translating gives CAISENQGSNEQYF.